The 11 T cell receptor beta chains listed next were all sequenced from one sample in a study of blood T cell repertoires in COVID-19. Assay used: immunoSEQ multiplex PCR; TCRdb lists only in-frame clones, some missing. Of some 170,000 clones in the sample, 75% to 85% were seen once. What was sequenced was PBMCs or T cells enriched from blood (not recorded which). All receptors derive from a man aged 50-60 years who had recovered from COVID-19.

The J gene is TRBJ2-7, the V gene TRBV27; 8 bases agree with TRBD1. This CDR3 comprises 14 residues. Germline CDR1 and CDR2: MNHEY and SMNVEV (reference sequence). The V gene end was trimmed by 5 bases and the J gene end by 7 bases; junction bases not matched to a gene: 10. This chain's CDR3 is CASSPKVTGEEQYF. The CDR3 DNA reads TGTGCCAGCAGTCCTAAGGTGACAGGGGAAGAGCAGTACTTC.

The chain carries TRBV19 and TRBJ1-2; no definite D call. The CDR3 is made up of 15 amino acids. Germline lookup yields CDR1 LNHDA and CDR2 SQIVND (reference sequence). V lost 6 bases and J 3 bases, leaving 17 bases between the germline ends. As DNA, the CDR3 is TGTGCCAGTAGAACGACTGGAGGCCCGGACTATGGCTACACCTTC. It specifies CASRTTGGPDYGYTF.

The chain is built from TRBV13 and TRBJ1-2; 12 bases are a match to TRBD1. The CDR3 loop spans 16 amino acids. The ends lost 3 bases at V and 1 base at J; junction bases unmatched: 3. CDR1 PRHDT and CDR2 FYEKMQ come from the germline V gene (reference sequence). The CDR3 bases are TGTGCCAGCAGCTTTGGGACAGGGGGCGATAACTATGGCTACACCTTC. This translates into CASSFGTGGDNYGYTF.

This clone appeared a single time. The gene calls are TRBV7-8 and TRBJ1-3; 11 nucleotides line up with TRBD1. V gave up 6 bases and J gave up 4 bases; unmatched junction bases: 2. This CDR3 is built from 14 residues. Germline V gene lookup returns CDR1 SGHVS and CDR2 FQNEAQ. The CDR3 sequence: CASRGQGAGNTIYF. The CDR3 region has the DNA TGTGCCAGCAGAGGACAGGGGGCAGGAAACACCATATATTTT.

The gene calls are TRBV7-9 and TRBJ1-2, with a tentative D call TRBD1 (6 bases). The V end lost 5 bases, the J end lost 4 bases, and 14 bases lay between the germline ends. The CDR3 has 14 amino acids. The germline CDR1 and CDR2 sequences are SEHNR and FQNEAQ (reference sequence). CDR3 protein: CASSPTGTSYGYTF. The CDR3 DNA reads as TGTGCCAGCAGCCCAACAGGGACCTCCTATGGCTACACCTTC.

This clone has more than one count but fewer than ten. The chain combines TRBV19 with TRBJ1-1, with D tentatively TRBD1 (6 bases). Germline V gene sequence: CDR1 LNHDA, CDR2 SQIVND (reference sequence). The CDR3 length is 13 residues. V was clipped by 7 bases and J by 8 bases, with 17 bases between them. The DNA for the CDR3 is TGTGCCAGTACCTCCCAGAGGGGGATCGAAGCTTTCTTT. It codes for CASTSQRGIEAFF.

The V and J genes are TRBV24-1 and TRBJ1-1; tentatively, D is TRBD1 (6 bases). The V gene's germline CDR1 is KGHDR and CDR2 SFDVKD. Trimming left V 4 bases short and J 2 bases short, with 13 bases between. The CDR3 extends over 15 amino acids. DNA of the CDR3: TGTGCCACCAGTGAAGGACAGCCCCGAAACACTGAAGCTTTCTTT. This codes for CATSEGQPRNTEAFF.

The table lists this clone with a few counts. The chain combines TRBV7-9 with TRBJ1-5; possible D gene TRBD1, 5 bases. Trimming took 6 bases from V and 5 from J, leaving 14 bases between them. Looked up from germline, CDR1 is SEHNR and CDR2 is FQNEAQ (reference sequence). The CDR3 extends over 14 amino acids. The CDR3 DNA reads as TGTGCCAGCAGTTGGGACTACTCGCATCAGCCCCAGCATTTT. Its protein is CASSWDYSHQPQHF.

The rearrangement joins TRBV11-2 to TRBJ2-7; a possible D gene is TRBD1 (5 bases). This CDR3 is 15 amino acids long. Trimming took 5 bases from V and 3 from J, leaving 17 bases between them. Germline values: CDR1 SGHAT, CDR2 FQNNGV. CDR3 DNA sequence: TGTGCCAGCAGCCCTCGCAGGACAAACCTCTACGAGCAGTACTTC. Translating it yields CASSPRRTNLYEQYF.

The V and J genes are TRBV5-1 and TRBJ1-1; D is perhaps TRBD1 (6 bases). Between the trimmed V and J ends, which lost 1 base and 5 bases, there was a span of 12 bases. The CDR3 spans 14 residues. Germline lookup yields CDR1 SGHRS and CDR2 YFSETQ. The CDR3 reads CASSLTGSRTEAFF. The CDR3 bases are TGCGCCAGCAGCTTGACAGGGAGTCGGACTGAAGCTTTCTTT.

CDR3 coding DNA: TGTGCCAGCAGCACGGACAGGTACACAGATACGCAGTATTTT. This gives the protein CASSTDRYTDTQYF. V is TRBV14 and J is TRBJ2-3; 7 positions agree with TRBD1. The J segment lost 2 bases and the V segment lost 5 bases, leaving 4 bases of the junction unmatched. Per the germline V gene, CDR1 is SGHDN and CDR2 is FVKESK. The CDR3 spans 14 residues.